The T cell receptor beta chain described here comes from a study of sequential checkpoint blockade in melanoma. Study context: First-line arms were nivolumab then ipilimumab, or the reverse, randomized 1:1. Both treatment sequences were followed by maintenance nivolumab.

The protocol was immunoSEQ multiplex PCR, while the TCRdb copy is restricted to in-frame clones and leaves out a portion. The sample has some 17,000 clones, around two thirds seen once. Treatment specified: randomized to nivolumab then ipilimumab (arm A) or the reverse (arm B). No patient had prior DNA-damaging chemotherapy. PBMC sorting kept live CD3+CD8+ cells without CD19 or CD56. In germline, CDR1 is SNHLY, CDR2 FYNNEI. Trimming took off 2 bases at V and 2 bases at J, with 13 bases between the two ends. The CDR3 covers 15 residues. Material: CD8+ T cells sorted from blood (inferred from file names), obtained from a patient given nivolumab and ipilimumab in sequence. The V call is TRBV2, the J call TRBJ2-7; D is unclear. The receptor comes from a human donor with melanoma. In DNA, the CDR3 is TGTGCCAGCAGTGAACGGCGGTCCATTACCTACGAGCAGTACTTC. It codes for CASSERRSITYEQYF.